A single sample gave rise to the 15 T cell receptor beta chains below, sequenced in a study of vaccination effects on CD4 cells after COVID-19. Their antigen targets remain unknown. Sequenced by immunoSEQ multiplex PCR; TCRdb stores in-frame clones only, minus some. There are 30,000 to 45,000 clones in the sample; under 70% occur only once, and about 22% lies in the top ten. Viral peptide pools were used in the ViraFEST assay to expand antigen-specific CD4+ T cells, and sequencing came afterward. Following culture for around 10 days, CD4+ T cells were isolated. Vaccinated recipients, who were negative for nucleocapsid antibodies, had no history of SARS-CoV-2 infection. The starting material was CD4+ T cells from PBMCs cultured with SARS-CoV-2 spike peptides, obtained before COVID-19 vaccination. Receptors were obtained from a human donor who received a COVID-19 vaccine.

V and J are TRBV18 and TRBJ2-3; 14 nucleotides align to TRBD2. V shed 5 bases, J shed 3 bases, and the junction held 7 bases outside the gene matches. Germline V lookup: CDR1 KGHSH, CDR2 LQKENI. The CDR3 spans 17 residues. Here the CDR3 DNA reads TGTGCCAGCTCAGCGGGACTAGCGGGAGTATTTACAGATACGCAGTATTTT. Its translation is CASSAGLAGVFTDTQYF.

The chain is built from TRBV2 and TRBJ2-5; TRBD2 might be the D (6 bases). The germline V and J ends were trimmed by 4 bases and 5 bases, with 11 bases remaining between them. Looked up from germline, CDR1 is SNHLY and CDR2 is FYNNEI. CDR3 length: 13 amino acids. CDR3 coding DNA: TGTGCCAGCAGTGGCCAGACTAGTGAGACCCAGTACTTC. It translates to CASSGQTSETQYF.

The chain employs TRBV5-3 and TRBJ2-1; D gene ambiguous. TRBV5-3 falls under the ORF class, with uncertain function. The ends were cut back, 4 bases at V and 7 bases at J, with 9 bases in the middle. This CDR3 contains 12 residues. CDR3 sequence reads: CARSTSGNEQFF. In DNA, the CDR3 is TGTGCCAGAAGCACCAGTGGGAATGAGCAGTTCTTC.

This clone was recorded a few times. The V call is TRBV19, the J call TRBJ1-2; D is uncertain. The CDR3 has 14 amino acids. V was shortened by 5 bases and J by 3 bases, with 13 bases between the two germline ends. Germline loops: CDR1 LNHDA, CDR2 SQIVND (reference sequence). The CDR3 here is CASSSGEGYYGYTF. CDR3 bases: TGTGCCAGTAGTTCTGGGGAGGGTTACTATGGCTACACCTTC.

The CDR3, as DNA: TGTGCCACCTCGCGACTAGCGGGGGGGCGTCCGACAGATACGCAGTATTTT. Its protein product is CATSRLAGGRPTDTQYF. The chain recombines TRBV10-3 with TRBJ2-3; 14 bases line up with TRBD2. The CDR3 extends over 17 amino acids. In germline, CDR1 is ENHRY, CDR2 SYGVKD. Germline trimming cut 10 bases from V and 3 bases from J; bases unmatched to any gene: 12.

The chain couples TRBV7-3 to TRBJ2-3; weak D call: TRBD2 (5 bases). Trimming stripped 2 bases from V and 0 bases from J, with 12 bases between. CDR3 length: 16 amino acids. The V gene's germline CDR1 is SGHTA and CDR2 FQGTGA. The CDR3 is CASSLLAGGSTDTQYF. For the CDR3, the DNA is TGTGCCAGCAGCTTACTCGCGGGTGGCAGCACAGATACGCAGTATTTT.

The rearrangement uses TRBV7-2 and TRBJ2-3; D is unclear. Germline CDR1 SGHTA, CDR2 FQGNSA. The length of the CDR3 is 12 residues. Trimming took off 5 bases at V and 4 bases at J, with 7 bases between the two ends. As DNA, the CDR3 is TGTGCCAGCAGCCGCGTATCAGATACGCAGTATTTT. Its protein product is CASSRVSDTQYF.

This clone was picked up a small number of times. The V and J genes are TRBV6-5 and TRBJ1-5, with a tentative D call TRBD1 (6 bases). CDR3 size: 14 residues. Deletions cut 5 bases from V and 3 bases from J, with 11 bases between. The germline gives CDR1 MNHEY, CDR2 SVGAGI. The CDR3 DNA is TGTGCCAGCAGTACTGACAGGCTCAATCAGCCCCAGCATTTT. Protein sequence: CASSTDRLNQPQHF.

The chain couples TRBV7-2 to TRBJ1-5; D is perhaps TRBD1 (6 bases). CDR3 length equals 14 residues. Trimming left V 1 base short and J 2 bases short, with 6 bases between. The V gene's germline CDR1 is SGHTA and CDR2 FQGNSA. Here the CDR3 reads CASSLDRGNQPQHF. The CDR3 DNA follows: TGTGCCAGCAGCTTAGACAGGGGCAATCAGCCCCAGCATTTT.

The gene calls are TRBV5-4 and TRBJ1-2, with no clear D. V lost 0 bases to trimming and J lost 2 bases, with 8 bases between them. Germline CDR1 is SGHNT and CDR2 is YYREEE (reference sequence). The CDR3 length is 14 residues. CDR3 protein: CASSLDGSNYGYTF. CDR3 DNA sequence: TGTGCCAGCAGCTTGGATGGCAGCAACTATGGCTACACCTTC.

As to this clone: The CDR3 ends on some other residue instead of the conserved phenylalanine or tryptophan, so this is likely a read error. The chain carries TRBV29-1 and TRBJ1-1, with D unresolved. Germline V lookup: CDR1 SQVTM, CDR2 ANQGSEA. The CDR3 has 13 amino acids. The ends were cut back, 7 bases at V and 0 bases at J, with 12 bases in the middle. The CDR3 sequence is CSAGPGLNTEAFL. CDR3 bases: TGCAGCGCCGGCCCAGGTTTGAACACTGAAGCTTTCCTT.

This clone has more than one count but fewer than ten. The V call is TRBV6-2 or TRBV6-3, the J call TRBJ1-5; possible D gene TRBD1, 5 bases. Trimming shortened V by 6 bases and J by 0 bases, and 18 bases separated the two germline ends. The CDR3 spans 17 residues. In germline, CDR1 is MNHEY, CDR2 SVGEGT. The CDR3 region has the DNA TGTGCCAGCAGCCCTCCCGGGGGAGGCTATAGCAATCAGCCCCAGCATTTT. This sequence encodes CASSPPGGGYSNQPQHF.

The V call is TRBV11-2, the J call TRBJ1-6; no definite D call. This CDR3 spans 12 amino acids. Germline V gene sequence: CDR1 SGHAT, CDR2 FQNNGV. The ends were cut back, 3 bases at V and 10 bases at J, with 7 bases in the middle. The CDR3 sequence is CASSLGWSPLHF. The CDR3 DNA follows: TGTGCCAGCAGCTTGGGTTGGTCACCCCTCCACTTT.

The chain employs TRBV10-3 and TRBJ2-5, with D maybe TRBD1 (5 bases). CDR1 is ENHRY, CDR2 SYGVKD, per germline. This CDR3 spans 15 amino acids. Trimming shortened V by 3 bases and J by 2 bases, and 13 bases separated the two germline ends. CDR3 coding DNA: TGTGCCATCAGTGAATCGAGACAGCGACAAGAGACCCAGTACTTC. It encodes CAISESRQRQETQYF.

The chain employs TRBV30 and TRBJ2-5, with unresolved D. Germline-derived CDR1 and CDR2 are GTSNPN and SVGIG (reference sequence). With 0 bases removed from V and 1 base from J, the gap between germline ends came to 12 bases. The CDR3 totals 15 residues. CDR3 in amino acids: CAWSVGGYSQETQYF. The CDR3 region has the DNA TGTGCCTGGAGTGTAGGTGGCTACAGCCAAGAGACCCAGTACTTC.